This T cell receptor beta chain was documented in a study of T cells in localized non-small cell lung cancer. Germline V gene lookup returns CDR1 SGDLS and CDR2 YYNGEE. V was shortened by 6 bases and J by 1 base, with 16 bases between the two germline ends. This CDR3 has 15 amino acids. In its sample, this clone was seen a few times. What it binds is unknown. Notes on the study in general: Patients showing higher blood T cell density tended to see longer overall survival. Uninvolved adjacent lung had more T cell clonality than any other tissue, topping tumor. A median about 62 of the top 100 tumor clones appeared in adjacent lung.

The assay was immunoSEQ multiplex PCR, and TCRdb's table has in-frame clones only and misses some. Of some 53,000 clones in the sample, 86% were seen once. This specimen was peripheral blood, taken before any cancer treatment. The sequence was collected from a male donor aged 60 or over with stage III squamous cell lung carcinoma. The chain is built from TRBV9 and TRBJ1-2; maybe TRBD1 (5 bases). The CDR3 DNA reads TGTGCCAGCACCGAAGGAGGGACCGTTAACTATGGCTACACCTTC. Its translation is CASTEGGTVNYGYTF.